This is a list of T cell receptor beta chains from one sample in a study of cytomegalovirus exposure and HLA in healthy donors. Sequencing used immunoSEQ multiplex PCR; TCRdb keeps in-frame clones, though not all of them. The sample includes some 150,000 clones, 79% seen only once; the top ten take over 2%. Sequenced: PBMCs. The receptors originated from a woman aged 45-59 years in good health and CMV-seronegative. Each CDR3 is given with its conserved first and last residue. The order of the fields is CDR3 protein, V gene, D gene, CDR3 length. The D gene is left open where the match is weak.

CDR3aa: CASSAPGLVTDTQYF
v_gene: TRBV27
d_gene: TRBD2
len: 15

CDR3aa: CASSLMLAGVGEQYF
v_gene: TRBV7-3
d_gene: TRBD2
len: 15

CDR3aa: CASSVGQGNTEAFF
v_gene: TRBV9
d_gene: TRBD1
len: 14

CDR3aa: CASSPLQGRGLVGENTEAFF
v_gene: TRBV19
d_gene: TRBD1
len: 20

CDR3aa: CAWIAGKEQFF
v_gene: TRBV30
d_gene: TRBD2
len: 11

CDR3aa: CAISSDRPRDYGYTF
v_gene: TRBV10-3
d_gene: TRBD1
len: 15

CDR3aa: CASSSSSGRAREQYF
v_gene: TRBV28
d_gene: TRBD2
len: 15

CDR3aa: CASSRQGVGNSPLHF
v_gene: TRBV7-9
d_gene: TRBD1
len: 15

CDR3aa: CASSYGQGVSPLHF
v_gene: TRBV6-5
d_gene: TRBD1
len: 14

CDR3aa: CASSLYFGSPNTGELFF
v_gene: TRBV5-1
d_gene: -
len: 17

CDR3aa: CASSESPRVEQYF
v_gene: TRBV10-2
d_gene: -
len: 13

CDR3aa: CSAITGNAFF
v_gene: TRBV20-1
d_gene: -
len: 10

CDR3aa: CASSDRGTGAFF
v_gene: TRBV25-1
d_gene: TRBD1
len: 12

CDR3aa: CASSLVGRGIDEQYF
v_gene: TRBV5-1
d_gene: -
len: 15

CDR3aa: CASSFLRQALGYTF
v_gene: TRBV28
d_gene: -
len: 14

CDR3aa: CASSLAGRRTGGDEQYF
v_gene: TRBV11-2
d_gene: TRBD1
len: 17

CDR3aa: CASSLAQGGSITGELFF
v_gene: TRBV7-9
d_gene: TRBD2
len: 17

CDR3aa: CASGGTSPSDEQFF
v_gene: TRBV7-8
d_gene: TRBD2
len: 14

CDR3aa: CASSLSSSNEKLFF
v_gene: TRBV5-1
d_gene: -
len: 14

CDR3aa: CASTTHGQGHEQYF
v_gene: TRBV11-1
d_gene: TRBD1
len: 14

CDR3aa: CASSSDNQPQHF
v_gene: TRBV4-1
d_gene: -
len: 12

CDR3aa: CASGSGLSEAFF
v_gene: TRBV12-5
d_gene: -
len: 12

CDR3aa: CASSLKVTNGGYTF
v_gene: TRBV5-6
d_gene: -
len: 14

CDR3aa: CSVEDMREQYF
v_gene: TRBV29-1
d_gene: -
len: 11

CDR3aa: CSVEDTGGNTEAFF
v_gene: TRBV29-1
d_gene: TRBD1
len: 14

CDR3aa: CASSSGLSGNTIYF
v_gene: TRBV28
d_gene: -
len: 14

CDR3aa: CASSLSRGLEQFF
v_gene: TRBV7-8
d_gene: -
len: 13

CDR3aa: CASGLSVGEQYF
v_gene: TRBV7-9
d_gene: -
len: 12

CDR3aa: CASSSWVGVSNQPQHF
v_gene: TRBV28
d_gene: -
len: 16

CDR3aa: CASSPGQEMYQETQYF
v_gene: TRBV7-9
d_gene: TRBD1
len: 16

CDR3aa: CATSITGKETQYF
v_gene: TRBV15
d_gene: -
len: 13

CDR3aa: CASNDRGNTEAFF
v_gene: TRBV19
d_gene: TRBD1
len: 13

CDR3aa: CASSLVGRAGGNEQFF
v_gene: TRBV11-2
d_gene: TRBD2
len: 16

CDR3aa: CASRPGTGSYGYTF
v_gene: TRBV6-4
d_gene: TRBD1
len: 14

CDR3aa: CASSLTDRHTEAFF
v_gene: TRBV7-8
d_gene: -
len: 14

CDR3aa: CASSESLQGPPGGEKLFF
v_gene: TRBV25-1
d_gene: -
len: 18

CDR3aa: CASSSNRGVNNEQFF
v_gene: TRBV6-6
d_gene: TRBD1
len: 15

CDR3aa: CASSLGQDQPQHF
v_gene: TRBV18
d_gene: TRBD1
len: 13

CDR3aa: CASSSAGATYGYTF
v_gene: TRBV5-1
d_gene: -
len: 14

CDR3aa: CSVDRGSYEQYF
v_gene: TRBV29-1
d_gene: TRBD1
len: 12

CDR3aa: CASSRTGDNEKLFF
v_gene: TRBV27
d_gene: TRBD1
len: 14

CDR3aa: CASSELAGSYEQYF
v_gene: TRBV6-5
d_gene: TRBD2
len: 14

CDR3aa: CASWAGVGSYEQYF
v_gene: TRBV5-6
d_gene: -
len: 14

CDR3aa: CASSLSVSGTTEQFF
v_gene: TRBV5-1
d_gene: TRBD2
len: 15

CDR3aa: CASSFSGEAYEQYF
v_gene: TRBV27
d_gene: TRBD2
len: 14

CDR3aa: CASSVRTGTGELFF
v_gene: TRBV7-9
d_gene: -
len: 14

CDR3aa: CASSLAGVQFEQYF
v_gene: TRBV13
d_gene: -
len: 14

CDR3aa: CASSLDPGVAGAGELFF
v_gene: TRBV13
d_gene: -
len: 17

CDR3aa: CASSLQSGVSEQFF
v_gene: TRBV7-2
d_gene: -
len: 14

CDR3aa: CASSGGQGAIQPQHF
v_gene: TRBV6-1
d_gene: TRBD1
len: 15

CDR3aa: CASSPPRDGTEAFF
v_gene: TRBV28
d_gene: -
len: 14

CDR3aa: CASRDQGAKGNEQYF
v_gene: TRBV28
d_gene: -
len: 15

CDR3aa: CASSYGQVINNEQFF
v_gene: TRBV6-5
d_gene: -
len: 15

CDR3aa: CASSKTPLQTQYF
v_gene: TRBV6-5
d_gene: -
len: 13

CDR3aa: CASSSESDSDGYTF
v_gene: TRBV27
d_gene: -
len: 14